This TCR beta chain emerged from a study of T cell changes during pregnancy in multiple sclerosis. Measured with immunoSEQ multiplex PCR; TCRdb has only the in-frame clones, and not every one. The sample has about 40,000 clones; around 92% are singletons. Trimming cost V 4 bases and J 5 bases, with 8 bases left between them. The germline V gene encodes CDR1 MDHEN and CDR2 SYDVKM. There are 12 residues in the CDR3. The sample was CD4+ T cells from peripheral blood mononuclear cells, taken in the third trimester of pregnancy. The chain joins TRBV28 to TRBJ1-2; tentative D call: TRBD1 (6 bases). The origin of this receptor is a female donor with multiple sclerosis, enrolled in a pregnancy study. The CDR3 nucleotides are TGTGCCAGCAGTTCAGGGGCGTATGGCTACACCTTC. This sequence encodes CASSSGAYGYTF.